These 13 T cell receptor beta chains share one sample of origin, sequenced in a study of blood T cell repertoires in COVID-19 (dated by TCRdb to 2018 to 2021). The method behind the library was the immunoSEQ multiplex PCR assay. In TCRdb, the immuneACCESS table is reduced to in-frame sequences with V and J assigned. These tables do not hold every clone; where another copy was compared, an unresolved V gene accounts for under half, and the others remain unexplained. The sample has tens of thousands of clones on record, roughly 89% of them singletons. Of the sample, 0.4% is held by the ten largest clones. The sequenced sample was peripheral blood. The receptors were gathered from a human donor in a cohort sampled during active COVID-19.

This clone showed up just once. V and J are TRBV11-3 and TRBJ2-7, with 9 bases identical to TRBD2. V dropped 4 bases and J dropped 3; count of bases not matched to a gene: 7. Germline assignment: CDR1 SGHNT and CDR2 YENEEA. The CDR3 length is 15 residues. CDR3 amino acids: CASSSGLANHYEQYF. CDR3 DNA: TGTGCCAGCAGCTCCGGACTAGCGAACCACTACGAGCAGTACTTC.

J is TRBJ2-7 and V is TRBV5-1, with 7 bases fitting TRBD1. Germline CDR1 reads SGHRS; CDR2 reads YFSETQ. The CDR3 is made up of 14 amino acids. With 2 bases clipped from V and 0 bases from J, the junction kept 2 bases outside the gene matches. CDR3 sequence: CASSLTGASYEQYF. Written as DNA, the CDR3 is TGCGCCAGCAGCTTAACAGGGGCCTCCTACGAGCAGTACTTC.

This clone appeared once. The rearrangement uses TRBV6-1 and TRBJ1-2; D might be TRBD1 (6 bases). V was pared by 3 bases and J by 4 bases, with 9 bases between. CDR3 length equals 13 residues. Germline assignment: CDR1 MNHNS and CDR2 SASEGT. The CDR3 region is CASSEVDSYGYTF. The CDR3 nucleotides read TGTGCCAGCAGTGAGGTGGACAGCTATGGCTACACCTTC.

The chain joins TRBV27 to TRBJ2-7, with a possible D match to TRBD2 (5 bases). CDR1 MNHEY and CDR2 SMNVEV come from the germline V gene (reference sequence). This CDR3 has 15 amino acids. Trimming removed 2 bases from V and 6 bases from J, with 17 bases in between. The CDR3 is CASSLKGALRSEQYF. For the CDR3, the DNA is TGTGCCAGCAGTTTAAAGGGAGCGCTACGAAGCGAGCAGTACTTC.

The CDR3 loop reads CASSLARGGGPNLYEQYF. Here the CDR3 DNA reads TGTGCCAGCAGCTTAGCCCGGGGCGGGGGGCCGAACCTCTACGAGCAGTACTTC. This chain links TRBV11-2 with TRBJ2-7; TRBD2 matches 8 bases. Germline CDR1 and CDR2: SGHAT and FQNNGV. V shed 1 base, J shed 3 bases, and the junction held 14 bases outside the gene matches. This CDR3 contains 18 residues.

The chain recombines TRBV27 with TRBJ2-6; TRBD1 matches at 7 bases. The CDR3 length is 16 residues. V was pared by 6 bases and J by 2 bases, with 7 bases of the junction left unmatched. Germline-derived CDR1 and CDR2 are MNHEY and SMNVEV (reference sequence). Here the CDR3 reads CASSRGTGAGANVLTF. DNA for the CDR3: TGTGCCAGCAGCCGCGGAACAGGGGCTGGGGCCAACGTCCTGACTTTC.

The chain has TRBV11-2 and TRBJ1-1, with a weak D call TRBD1 (5 bases). V dropped 4 bases and J dropped 7 bases, with 13 bases sitting between them. CDR1 SGHAT and CDR2 FQNNGV come from the germline V gene. The CDR3 consists of 13 residues. CDR3 in amino acids: CASSSPTGGEAFF. DNA for the CDR3: TGTGCCAGCAGCTCACCCACGGGGGGTGAAGCTTTCTTT.

V and J are TRBV5-6 and TRBJ1-5; D is undetermined. Germline CDR1 and CDR2: SGHDT and YYEEEE. V was cut by 2 bases and J by 5 bases, with 8 bases left in between. This CDR3 has 13 residues. CDR3 residues: CASSLGVYQPQHF. The CDR3 DNA is TGTGCCAGCAGCTTAGGAGTTTATCAGCCCCAGCATTTT. The full variable domain, completed using reference TRBV5-6 and TRBJ1-5, is DAGVTQSPTHLIKTRGQQVTLRCSPKSGHDTVSWYQQALGQGPQFIFQYYEEEERQRGNFPDRFSGHQFPNYSSELNVNALLLGDSALYLCASSLGVYQPQHFGDGTRLSIL.

This rearrangement joins TRBV10-3 to TRBJ1-2; D not certain. V lost 0 bases to trimming and J lost 7 bases, with 12 bases between them. Germline V gene sequence: CDR1 ENHRY, CDR2 SYGVKD. The CDR3 sequence is 14 residues long. The CDR3 here is CAISESGSPIGYTF. The CDR3 DNA follows: TGTGCCATCAGTGAGTCGGGCAGCCCAATTGGCTACACCTTC.

The V call is TRBV27, the J call TRBJ1-6; 8 positions match TRBD1. This CDR3 comprises 15 residues. V dropped 4 bases and J dropped 8; count of bases not matched to a gene: 7. The germline CDR1 and CDR2 sequences are MNHEY and SMNVEV (reference sequence). CDR3 residues: CASSWGDRIDSPLHF. The CDR3 DNA reads as TGTGCCAGCAGTTGGGGGGACAGGATTGATTCACCCCTCCACTTT.

CDR3 amino acids: CASSPPGQRNGYTF. DNA of the CDR3: TGTGCCAGCAGTCCACCGGGACAGAGGAATGGCTACACCTTC. The chain carries TRBV6-5 and TRBJ1-2, with 7 bases lining up with TRBD1. Trimming at V came to 5 bases and at J to 6 bases, leaving 9 bases not matched to a gene. The germline V gene encodes CDR1 MNHEY and CDR2 SVGAGI. CDR3 length: 14 amino acids.

V usage is TRBV6-5 and J usage is TRBJ1-2, with D possibly TRBD1 on 6 matching bases. Germline-derived CDR1 and CDR2 are MNHEY and SVGAGI. With 1 base removed from V and 7 bases from J, the gap between germline ends came to 13 bases. The CDR3 is 14 residues long. The CDR3 region is CASSYLTGQGGYTF. Written as DNA, the CDR3 is TGTGCCAGCAGTTACTTAACAGGGCAGGGTGGCTACACCTTC.

This clone was seen just once. V gene TRBV11-2 combines with J gene TRBJ1-3; no clear D gene. The CDR3 sequence is 14 residues long. Per the germline V gene, CDR1 is SGHAT and CDR2 is FQNNGV. Trimming removed 5 bases from V and 1 base from J, with 9 bases in between. The CDR3 here is CASSPLMSGNTIYF. The CDR3 DNA reads TGTGCCAGCAGCCCTCTAATGTCTGGAAACACCATATATTTT. Full variable domain (outside the CDR3, taken from reference TRBV11-2 and TRBJ1-3): EAGVAQSPRYKIIEKRQSVAFWCNPISGHATLYWYQQILGQGPKLLIQFQNNGVVDDSQLPKDRFSAERLKGVDSTLKIQPAKLEDSAVYLCASSPLMSGNTIYFGEGSWLTVV.